This TCR beta chain was recorded in a study of T cells in Graves' hyperthyroidism and ophthalmopathy. Study-level results: From stable hyperthyroidism, ophthalmopathy was separated by a 13 V-J model.

Graves' hyperthyroidism qualified as stable when ophthalmopathy did not progress within 18 months. About this clonotype itself: As yet, its antigen is unknown.

Amplification of TCR beta CDR3 regions was performed using RNA transcripts as template. The TCR CDR3 first-round RT-PCR relied on the HTBI primer set. One entry per CDR3 protein results from TCRdb running MiXCR on the multiplex PCR reads. Of a few hundred thousand distinct CDR3 sequences in the sample, roughly 46% were seen once. Germline values: CDR1 SEHNR, CDR2 FQNEAQ (reference sequence). J gave up 10 bases and V 7 bases, and 12 bases lay outside the gene matches. The CDR3 has 16 residues. The rearrangement joins TRBV7-9 to TRBJ1-6; 11 bases agree with TRBD1. The sequenced sample was peripheral blood or thyroid tissue (not recorded which). This sequence was found in a young woman with Graves' hyperthyroidism. The CDR3 sequence: CASTFSRTGGKSPLHF. The DNA for the CDR3 is TGTGCCAGCACCTTCTCCAGGACAGGGGGCAAATCACCCCTCCACTTT.